This TCR beta chain was obtained from a study of cytomegalovirus exposure and HLA in healthy donors. Unmatched junction bases numbered 17, after V lost 3 bases and J lost 7 bases. Per germline, CDR1 SGHAT and CDR2 FQNNGV. CDR3 length: 18 residues. Study observations and caveats: Cytomegalovirus-associated status was assigned to some 180 TCR beta chains. Sequencing artifact likely explains a cluster of highly shared sequence variants.

Worth noting for this clone: What it binds is not known.

Vbeta (60) and Jbeta (13) primers were used in the PCR. Measured with immunoSEQ multiplex PCR; TCRdb has only the in-frame clones, and not every one. The sample lists over 120,000 clones; approximately 82% were seen once. The TCR comes from a woman in her sixties or seventies in good health and CMV-seropositive. The V gene is TRBV11-2, the J gene TRBJ2-1, with 8 bases fitting TRBD2. The specimen was PBMCs. CDR3 region: CASSFASGLSGAWNEQFF. The CDR3 nucleotides read TGTGCCAGCAGCTTCGCCTCGGGGCTTAGCGGGGCTTGGAATGAGCAGTTCTTC.